The 4 T cell receptor beta chains below come from one sample, sequenced in a study of cytomegalovirus exposure and HLA in healthy donors. The PCR used 60 Vbeta and 13 Jbeta primers. Produced via immunoSEQ multiplex PCR; TCRdb's table is partial and in-frame only. Counted here are some 120,000 clones, approximately 61% occurring once; the ten biggest clones make up roughly 1.5%. Sequencing was performed on PBMCs. These receptors originate from a man in his thirties or forties in good health and CMV-seropositive.

This clone was counted a single time. The gene calls are TRBV15 and TRBJ2-1, with 13 bases aligning to TRBD2. V was clipped by 1 base and J by 10 bases; unmatched bases: 10. This CDR3 contains 17 residues. Germline V gene lookup returns CDR1 LNHNV and CDR2 YYDKDF (reference sequence). The CDR3 loop is CATSRALGLAGKEEQFF. In DNA, the CDR3 is TGTGCCACCAGCAGAGCTCTGGGACTAGCGGGAAAAGAGGAGCAGTTCTTC.

This clone came up once. This rearrangement joins TRBV15 to TRBJ2-7; 7 positions agree with TRBD2. The V gene's germline CDR1 is LNHNV and CDR2 YYDKDF (reference sequence). With V trimmed by 0 bases and J by 3 bases, 5 bases remained unmatched. CDR3 length: 15 amino acids. CDR3 in amino acids: CATSRDSGGSYEQYF. In DNA, the CDR3 is TGTGCCACCAGCAGAGATAGCGGCGGGAGCTACGAGCAGTACTTC.

J is TRBJ2-3 and V is TRBV5-4; possibly TRBD2 for D (6 bases). This CDR3 has 13 amino acids. Germline V gene data show CDR1 as SGHNT and CDR2 as YYREEE (reference sequence). With 2 bases removed from V and 6 bases from J, the gap between germline ends came to 10 bases. CDR3 protein: CASSFYSGDTQYF. The CDR3 DNA follows: TGTGCCAGCAGCTTTTACAGCGGGGATACGCAGTATTTT.

This chain uses TRBV5-1 with TRBJ1-1, with D possibly matching TRBD1 (5 bases). Trimming shortened V by 0 bases and J by 1 base, and 10 bases separated the two germline ends. CDR3 length: 15 amino acids. The germline gives CDR1 SGHRS, CDR2 YFSETQ. CDR3 sequence (DNA): TGCGCCAGCAGCTTGGACATCGGGGGGAACACTGAAGCTTTCTTT. It yields the protein CASSLDIGGNTEAFF. Based on the CDR3 plus reference TRBV5-1 and TRBJ1-1, the full variable domain is KAGVTQTPRYLIKTRGQQVTLSCSPISGHRSVSWYQQTPGQGLQFLFEYFSETQRNKGNFPGRFSGRQFSNSRSEMNVSTLELGDSALYLCASSLDIGGNTEAFFGQGTRLTVV.